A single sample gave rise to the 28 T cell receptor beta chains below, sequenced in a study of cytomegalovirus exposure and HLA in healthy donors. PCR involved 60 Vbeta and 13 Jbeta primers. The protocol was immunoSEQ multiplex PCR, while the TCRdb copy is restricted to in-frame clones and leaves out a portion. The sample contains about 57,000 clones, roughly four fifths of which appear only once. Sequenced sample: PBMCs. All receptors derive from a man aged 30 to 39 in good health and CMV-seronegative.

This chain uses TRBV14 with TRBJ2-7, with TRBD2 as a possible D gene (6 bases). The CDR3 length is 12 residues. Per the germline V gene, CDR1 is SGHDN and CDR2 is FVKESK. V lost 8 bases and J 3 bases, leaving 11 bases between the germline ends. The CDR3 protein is CASGGLFYEQYF. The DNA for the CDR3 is TGTGCCAGCGGAGGACTATTCTACGAGCAGTACTTC.

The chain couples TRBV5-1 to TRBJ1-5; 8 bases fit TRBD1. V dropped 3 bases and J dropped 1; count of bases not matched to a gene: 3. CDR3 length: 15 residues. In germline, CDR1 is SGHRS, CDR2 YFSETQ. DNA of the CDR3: TGCGCCAGCAGCTCCACAGGGGGAAGCAATCAGCCCCAGCATTTT. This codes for CASSSTGGSNQPQHF.

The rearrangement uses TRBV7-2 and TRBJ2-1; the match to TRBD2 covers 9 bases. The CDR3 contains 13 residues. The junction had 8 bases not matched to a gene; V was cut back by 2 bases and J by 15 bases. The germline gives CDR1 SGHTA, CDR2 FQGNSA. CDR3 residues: CASSLSGGRGAFF. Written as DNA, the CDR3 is TGTGCCAGCAGCTTAAGCGGCGGGAGGGGAGCGTTCTTC.

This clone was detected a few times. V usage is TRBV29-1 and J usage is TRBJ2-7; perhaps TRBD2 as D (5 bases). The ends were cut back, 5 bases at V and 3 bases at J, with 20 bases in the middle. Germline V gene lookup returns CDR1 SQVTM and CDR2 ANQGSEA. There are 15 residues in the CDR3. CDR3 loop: CSVSSESGTSYEQYF. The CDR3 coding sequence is TGCAGCGTTTCCTCAGAATCGGGAACCAGCTACGAGCAGTACTTC.

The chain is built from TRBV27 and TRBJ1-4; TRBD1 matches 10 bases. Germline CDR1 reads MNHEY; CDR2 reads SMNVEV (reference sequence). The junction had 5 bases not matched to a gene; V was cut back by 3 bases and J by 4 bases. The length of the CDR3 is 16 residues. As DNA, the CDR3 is TGTGCCAGCAGTTTGAGACAGGGGGCGGGTAATGAAAAACTGTTTTTT. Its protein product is CASSLRQGAGNEKLFF.

The CDR3 coding sequence is TGCGCCAGCAGCCACCAGGCAACTAGCGGGAGTGGTTACGAGCAGTACTTC. Translating it yields CASSHQATSGSGYEQYF. The V and J genes are TRBV4-1 and TRBJ2-7; 11 nucleotides agree with TRBD2. J lost 4 bases, V lost 3 bases, and 11 bases had no gene match. Germline values: CDR1 MGHRA, CDR2 YSYEKL. CDR3 length equals 17 residues.

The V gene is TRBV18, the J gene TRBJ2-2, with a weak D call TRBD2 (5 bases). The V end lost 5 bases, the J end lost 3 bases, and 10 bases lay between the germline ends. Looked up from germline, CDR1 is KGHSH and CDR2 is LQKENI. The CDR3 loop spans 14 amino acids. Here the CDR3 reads CASSSGRDTGELFF. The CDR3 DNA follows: TGTGCCAGCTCATCGGGGAGAGACACCGGGGAGCTGTTTTTT.

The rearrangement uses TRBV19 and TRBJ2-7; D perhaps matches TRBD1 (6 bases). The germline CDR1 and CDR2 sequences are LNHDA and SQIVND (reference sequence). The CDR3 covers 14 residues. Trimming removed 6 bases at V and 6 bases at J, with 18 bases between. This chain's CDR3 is CASRQIPGVFEQYF. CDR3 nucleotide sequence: TGTGCCAGTAGACAGATCCCAGGGGTCTTCGAGCAGTACTTC.

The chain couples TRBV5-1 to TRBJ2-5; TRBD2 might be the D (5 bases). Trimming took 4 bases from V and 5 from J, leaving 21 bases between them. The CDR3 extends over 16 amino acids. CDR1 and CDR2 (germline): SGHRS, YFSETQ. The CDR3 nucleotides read TGCGCCAGCAGCCCCCGCCCCAACGGGGAATTGGAGACCCAGTACTTC. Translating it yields CASSPRPNGELETQYF.

Written as DNA, the CDR3 is TGTGCCAGCCAGGACAGGGGTTACAACGAGCAGTACTTC. Translating gives CASQDRGYNEQYF. This chain uses TRBV7-9 with TRBJ2-7, with TRBD1 matching over 9 bases. The CDR3 is made up of 13 amino acids. V lost 8 bases and J lost 5; bases outside the gene matches: 7. CDR1 and CDR2 from the germline V gene are SEHNR and FQNEAQ (reference sequence).

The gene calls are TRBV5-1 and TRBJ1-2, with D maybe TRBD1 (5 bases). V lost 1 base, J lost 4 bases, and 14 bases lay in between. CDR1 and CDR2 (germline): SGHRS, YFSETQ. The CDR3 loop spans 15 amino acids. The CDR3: CASSLTAGLSYGYTF. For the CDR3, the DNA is TGCGCCAGCAGCTTGACGGCAGGGCTTAGCTATGGCTACACCTTC.

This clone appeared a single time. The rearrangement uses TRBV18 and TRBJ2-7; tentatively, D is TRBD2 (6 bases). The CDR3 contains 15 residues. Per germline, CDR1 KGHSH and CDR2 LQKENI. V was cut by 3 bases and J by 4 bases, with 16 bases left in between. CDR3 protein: CASSPLGGEHYEQYF. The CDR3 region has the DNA TGTGCCAGCTCACCGCTTGGAGGGGAGCATTACGAGCAGTACTTC.

CDR3 sequence: CASSLAGNPEAFF. CDR3 in DNA: TGTGCCAGCAGCTTGGCGGGGAATCCTGAAGCTTTCTTT. This sequence joins TRBV5-5 and TRBJ1-1; D uncertain. The V gene's germline CDR1 is SGHKS and CDR2 YYEKEE (reference sequence). The V end lost 0 bases, the J end lost 6 bases, and 9 bases lay between the germline ends. The CDR3 sequence is 13 residues long. The full variable domain, its missing parts supplied by reference TRBV5-5 and TRBJ1-1, is DAGVTQSPTHLIKTRGQQVTLRCSPISGHKSVSWYQQVLGQGPQFIFQYYEKEERGRGNFPDRFSARQFPNYSSELNVNALLLGDSALYLCASSLAGNPEAFFGQGTRLTVV.

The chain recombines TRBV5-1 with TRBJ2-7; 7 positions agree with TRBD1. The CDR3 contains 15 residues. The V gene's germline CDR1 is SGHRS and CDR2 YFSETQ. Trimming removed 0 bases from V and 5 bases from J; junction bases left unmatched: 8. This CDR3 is CASSLAWTGFHEQYF. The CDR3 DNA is TGCGCCAGCAGCTTGGCCTGGACAGGTTTCCACGAGCAGTACTTC.

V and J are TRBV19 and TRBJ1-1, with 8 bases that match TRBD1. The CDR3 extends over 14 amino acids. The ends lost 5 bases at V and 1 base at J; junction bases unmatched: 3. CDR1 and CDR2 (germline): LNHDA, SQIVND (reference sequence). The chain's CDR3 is CASSVTGGNTEAFF. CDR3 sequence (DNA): TGTGCCAGTAGTGTTACAGGGGGGAACACTGAAGCTTTCTTT.

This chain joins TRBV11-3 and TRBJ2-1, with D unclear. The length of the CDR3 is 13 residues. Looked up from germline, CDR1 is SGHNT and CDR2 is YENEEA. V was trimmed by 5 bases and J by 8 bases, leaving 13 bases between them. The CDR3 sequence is CASSPSRLDEQFF. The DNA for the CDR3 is TGTGCCAGCAGCCCTAGTAGACTGGATGAGCAGTTCTTC.

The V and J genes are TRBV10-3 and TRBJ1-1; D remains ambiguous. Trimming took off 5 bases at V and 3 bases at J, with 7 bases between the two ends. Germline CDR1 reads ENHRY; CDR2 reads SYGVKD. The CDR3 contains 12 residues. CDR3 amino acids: CAISKVDTEAFF. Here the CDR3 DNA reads TGTGCCATCAGTAAAGTAGACACTGAAGCTTTCTTT.

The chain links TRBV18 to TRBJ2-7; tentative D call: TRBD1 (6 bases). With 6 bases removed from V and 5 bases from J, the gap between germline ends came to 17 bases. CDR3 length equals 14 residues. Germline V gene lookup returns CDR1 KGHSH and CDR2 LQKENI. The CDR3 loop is CASSKDSTEDEQYF. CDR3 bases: TGTGCCAGCTCCAAGGACAGTACAGAAGACGAGCAGTACTTC.

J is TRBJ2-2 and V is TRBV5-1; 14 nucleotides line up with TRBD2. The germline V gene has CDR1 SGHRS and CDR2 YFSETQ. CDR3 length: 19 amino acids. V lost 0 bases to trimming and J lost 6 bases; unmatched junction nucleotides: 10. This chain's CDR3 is CASSLVPPGLAGDPGELFF. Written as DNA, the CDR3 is TGCGCCAGCAGCTTGGTCCCCCCGGGACTAGCGGGAGACCCCGGGGAGCTGTTTTTT. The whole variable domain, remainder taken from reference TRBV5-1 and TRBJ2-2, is KAGVTQTPRYLIKTRGQQVTLSCSPISGHRSVSWYQQTPGQGLQFLFEYFSETQRNKGNFPGRFSGRQFSNSRSEMNVSTLELGDSALYLCASSLVPPGLAGDPGELFFGEGSRLTVL.

The CDR3 sequence is CATSRAAGQKSGYGYTF. For the CDR3, the DNA is TGTGCCACCAGCAGAGCCGCCGGACAGAAAAGCGGCTATGGCTACACCTTC. The rearrangement links TRBV15 to TRBJ1-2; TRBD1 is a possible D gene (6 bases). V was shortened by 1 base and J by 4 bases, with 19 bases between the two germline ends. CDR1 and CDR2 from the germline V gene are LNHNV and YYDKDF (reference sequence). The length of the CDR3 is 17 residues. The full variable domain, with the rest looked up from reference TRBV15 and TRBJ1-2, is DAMVIQNPRYQVTQFGKPVTLSCSQTLNHNVMYWYQQKSSQAPKLLFHYYDKDFNNEADTPDNFQSRRPNTSFCFLDIRSPGLGDTAMYLCATSRAAGQKSGYGYTFGSGTRLTVV.

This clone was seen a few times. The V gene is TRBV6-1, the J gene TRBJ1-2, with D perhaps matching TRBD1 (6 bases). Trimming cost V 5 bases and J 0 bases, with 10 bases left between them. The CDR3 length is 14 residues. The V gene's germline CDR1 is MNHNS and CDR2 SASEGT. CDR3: CASSKQGPNYGYTF. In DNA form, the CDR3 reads TGTGCCAGCAGTAAACAGGGCCCTAACTATGGCTACACCTTC.

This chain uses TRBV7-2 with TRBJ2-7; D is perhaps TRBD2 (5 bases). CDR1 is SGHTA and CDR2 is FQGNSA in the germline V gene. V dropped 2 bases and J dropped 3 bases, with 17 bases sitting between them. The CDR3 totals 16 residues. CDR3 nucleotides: TGTGCCAGCAGCTTATTCCCTCGCGGGCTAAACTACGAGCAGTACTTC. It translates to CASSLFPRGLNYEQYF.

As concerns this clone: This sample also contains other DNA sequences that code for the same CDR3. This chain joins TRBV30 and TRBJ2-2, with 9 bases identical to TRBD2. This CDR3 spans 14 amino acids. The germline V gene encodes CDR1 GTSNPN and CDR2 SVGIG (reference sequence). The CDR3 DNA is TGTGCTGCTGCGGGGGGGCTAAACACCGGGGAGCTGTTTTTT. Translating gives CAAAGGLNTGELFF.

This chain's CDR3 is CASSYGEGGLYEQYF. For the CDR3, the DNA is TGTGCCAGCAGTTACGGGGAGGGTGGGCTTTACGAGCAGTACTTC. J is TRBJ2-5 and V is TRBV6-6, with 7 bases matching TRBD2. The J call may be wrong; the DNA end is better matched by TRBJ2-7. The CDR3 consists of 15 residues. CDR1 is MNHNY and CDR2 is SVGAGI in the germline V gene (reference sequence).

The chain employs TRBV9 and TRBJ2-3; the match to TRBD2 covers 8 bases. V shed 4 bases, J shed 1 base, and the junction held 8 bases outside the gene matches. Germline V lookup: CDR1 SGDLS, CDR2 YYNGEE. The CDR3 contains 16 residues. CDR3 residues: CASSPGGSPGTDTQYF. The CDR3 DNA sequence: TGTGCCAGCAGCCCGGGGGGGTCCCCGGGCACAGATACGCAGTATTTT. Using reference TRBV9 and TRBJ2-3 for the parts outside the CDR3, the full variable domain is DSGVTQTPKHLITATGQRVTLRCSPRSGDLSVYWYQQSLDQGLQFLIQYYNGEERAKGNILERFSAQQFPDLHSELNLSSLELGDSALYFCASSPGGSPGTDTQYFGPGTRLTVL.

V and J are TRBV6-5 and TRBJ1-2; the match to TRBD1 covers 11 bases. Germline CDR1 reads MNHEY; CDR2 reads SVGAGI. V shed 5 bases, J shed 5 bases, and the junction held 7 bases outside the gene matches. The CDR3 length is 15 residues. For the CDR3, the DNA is TGTGCCAGCAGTATATTCGGGACAGGGGGTTATGGCTACACCTTC. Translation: CASSIFGTGGYGYTF.

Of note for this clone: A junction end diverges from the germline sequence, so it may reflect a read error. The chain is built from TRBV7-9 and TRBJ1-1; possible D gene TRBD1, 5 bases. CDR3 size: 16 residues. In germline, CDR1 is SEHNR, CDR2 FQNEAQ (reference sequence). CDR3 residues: CSSSLAKSGFDTEAFF. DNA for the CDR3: TGTTCCAGCAGCTTAGCTAAATCAGGGTTTGACACTGAAGCTTTCTTT.

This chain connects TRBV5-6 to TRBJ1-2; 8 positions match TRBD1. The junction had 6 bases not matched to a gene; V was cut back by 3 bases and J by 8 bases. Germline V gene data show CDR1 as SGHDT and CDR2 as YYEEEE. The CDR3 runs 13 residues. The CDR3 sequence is CASSSDRGQGYTF. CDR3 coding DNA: TGTGCCAGCAGCTCCGACAGGGGCCAAGGCTACACCTTC.